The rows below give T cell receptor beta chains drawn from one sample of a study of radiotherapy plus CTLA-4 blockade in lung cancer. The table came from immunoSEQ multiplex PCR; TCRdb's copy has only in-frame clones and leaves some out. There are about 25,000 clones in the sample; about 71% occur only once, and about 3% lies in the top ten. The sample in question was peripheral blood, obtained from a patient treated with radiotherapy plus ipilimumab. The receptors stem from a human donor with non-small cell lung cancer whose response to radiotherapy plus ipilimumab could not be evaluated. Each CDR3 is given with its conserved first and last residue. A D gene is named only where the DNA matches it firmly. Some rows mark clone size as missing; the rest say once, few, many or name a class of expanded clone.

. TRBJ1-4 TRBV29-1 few CSAGHGGDEKLFF TGCAGCGCAGGACATGGGGGGGATGAAAAACTGTTTTTT
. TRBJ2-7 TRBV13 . CASSPRRAYEQYF TGTGCCAGCAGCCCCAGACGGGCCTACGAGCAGTACTTC
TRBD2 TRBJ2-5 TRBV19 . CASSRGLADQETQYF TGTGCCAGTAGTAGGGGACTAGCGGACCAAGAGACCCAGTACTTC
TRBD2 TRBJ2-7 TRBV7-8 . CASSFQELAQAYEQYF TGTGCCAGCAGCTTCCAAGAACTAGCGCAGGCCTACGAGCAGTACTTC
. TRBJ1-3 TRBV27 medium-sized CASRGLGNTIYF TGTGCCAGCAGGGGGCTAGGAAACACCATATATTTT
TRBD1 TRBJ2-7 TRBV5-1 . CASRVGGTEAYEQYF TGCGCCAGCCGCGTGGGTGGGACAGAGGCCTACGAGCAGTACTTC
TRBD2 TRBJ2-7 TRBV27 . CASSLRNPREGYEQYF TGTGCCAGCAGTTTAAGGAACCCGCGGGAGGGTTACGAGCAGTACTTC
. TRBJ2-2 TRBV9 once CASSGWRLPGGELFF TGTGCCAGCAGCGGATGGCGGCTTCCCGGCGGGGAGCTGTTTTTT
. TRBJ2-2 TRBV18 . CASSPLARTGELFF TGTGCCAGCTCACCTCTAGCCCGCACCGGGGAGCTGTTTTTT
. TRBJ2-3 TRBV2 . CASNPASADTQYF TGTGCCAGCAATCCCGCCAGCGCAGATACGCAGTATTTT
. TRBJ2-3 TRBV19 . CASSIRQVADTQYF TGTGCCAGTAGTATCCGACAGGTCGCAGATACGCAGTATTTT
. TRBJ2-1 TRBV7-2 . CASSLRGVPSLEIYNEQFF TGTGCCAGCAGCTTACGAGGAGTACCCTCACTAGAGATCTACAATGAGCAGTTCTTC
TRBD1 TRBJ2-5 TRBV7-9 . CASRRDRAGETQYF TGTGCCAGCAGGAGGGACAGGGCGGGAGAGACCCAGTACTTC
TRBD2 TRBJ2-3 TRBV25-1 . CARGLVAGGGTDTQYF TGTGCCAGGGGGTTGGTAGCGGGAGGGGGCACAGATACGCAGTATTTT
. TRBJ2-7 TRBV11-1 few CASSLSQDTQYF TGTGCCAGCAGCTTAAGCCAAGACACGCAGTACTTC
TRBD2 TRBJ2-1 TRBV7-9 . CASSFLWWGLAEYNEQFF TGTGCCAGCAGCTTCCTTTGGTGGGGACTAGCTGAATACAATGAGCAGTTCTTC
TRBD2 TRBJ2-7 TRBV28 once CASSLFAGLAGGPEYEQYF TGTGCCAGCAGTTTATTTGCGGGACTAGCGGGAGGGCCGGAATACGAGCAGTACTTC
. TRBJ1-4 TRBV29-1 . CSVYGRGRGEKLFF TGCAGCGTCTATGGGAGGGGAAGGGGTGAAAAACTGTTTTTT
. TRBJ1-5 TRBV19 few CASSIQEINQPQHF TGTGCCAGTAGTATCCAAGAGATCAATCAGCCCCAGCATTTT
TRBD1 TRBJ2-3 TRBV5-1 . CASSLQGQAGDTQYF TGCGCCAGCAGCTTACAGGGGCAGGCTGGAGATACGCAGTATTTT
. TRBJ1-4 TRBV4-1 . CASSQGGGGTTNEKLFF TGCGCCAGCAGCCAAGGAGGGGGGGGAACAACTAATGAAAAACTGTTTTTT
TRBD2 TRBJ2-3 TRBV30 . CAWGLAGSDTQYF TGTGCCTGGGGACTAGCGGGGTCAGATACGCAGTATTTT
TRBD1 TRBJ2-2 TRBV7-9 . CASRPGTANTGELFF TGTGCCAGCAGACCCGGGACAGCGAACACCGGGGAGCTGTTTTTT
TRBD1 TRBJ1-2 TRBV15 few CATSRGSGGNYGYTF TGTGCCACCAGCAGAGGTTCAGGGGGCAACTATGGCTACACCTTC
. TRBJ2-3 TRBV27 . CASSFLRSTGNTDTQYF TGTGCCAGCAGTTTTCTAAGGTCAACGGGAAACACAGATACGCAGTATTTT
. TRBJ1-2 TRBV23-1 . CASSQSGSIYGYTF TGCGCCAGCAGTCAATCGGGCAGTATCTATGGCTACACCTTC
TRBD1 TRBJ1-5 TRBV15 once CATSGQANNQPQHF TGTGCCACCAGCGGACAGGCGAACAATCAGCCCCAGCATTTT
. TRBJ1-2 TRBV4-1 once CASSQDGRGYGYTF TGCGCCAGCAGCCAAGATGGGAGGGGCTATGGCTACACCTTC
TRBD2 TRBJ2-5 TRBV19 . CASSRGPGLAEETQYF TGTGCCAGTAGTCGCGGACCGGGACTAGCGGAAGAGACCCAGTACTTC
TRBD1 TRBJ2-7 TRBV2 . CASSLRQGGYEQYF TGTGCCAGCAGCCTTCGACAGGGTGGTTACGAGCAGTACTTC
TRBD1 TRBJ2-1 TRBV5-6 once CASSWGDRVLNEQFF TGTGCCAGCAGCTGGGGGGACAGGGTTTTAAATGAGCAGTTCTTC
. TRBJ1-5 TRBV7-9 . CASSLTPYQPQHF TGTGCCAGCAGTCTAACCCCTTATCAGCCCCAGCATTTT
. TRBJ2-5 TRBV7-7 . CASSPSESGTQYF TGTGCCAGCAGCCCTAGCGAATCGGGGACCCAGTACTTC
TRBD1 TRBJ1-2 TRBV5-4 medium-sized CASSLDRGVYGYTF TGTGCCAGCAGCTTGGACAGGGGAGTCTATGGCTACACCTTC
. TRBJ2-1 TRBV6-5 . CASSWYLGAFHNEQFF TGTGCCAGCAGTTGGTATCTGGGGGCTTTCCACAATGAGCAGTTCTTC
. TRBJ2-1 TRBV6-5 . CASSKNPRVNNEQFF TGTGCCAGCAGTAAAAACCCCCGGGTTAACAATGAGCAGTTCTTC
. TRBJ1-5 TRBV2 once CASRSANQPQHF TGTGCCAGCAGAAGCGCCAATCAGCCCCAGCATTTT
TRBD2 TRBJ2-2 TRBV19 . CASSIYRLAGTNTGELFF TGTGCCAGTAGTATCTATCGACTAGCGGGGACGAACACCGGGGAGCTGTTTTTT
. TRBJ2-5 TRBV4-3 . CASSQDRGWVQETQYF TGCGCCAGCAGCCAAGACAGGGGATGGGTCCAAGAGACCCAGTACTTC
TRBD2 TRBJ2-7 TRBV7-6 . CASSLLQGGRGEQYF TGTGCCAGCAGCCTACTCCAGGGCGGGAGGGGCGAGCAGTACTTC